This T cell receptor beta chain derives from a study of technical replicates of blood from several donors. Here immunoSEQ multiplex PCR was the method, and the copy in TCRdb shows in-frame clones only, minus some. The table lists 56,000 or so clones, more than 90% of them singletons. This clonotype was obtained from a human donor in good health. Some clones in this sample may be carry-over from other donors' samples. The sequenced sample consisted of PBMCs.

The DNA for the CDR3 is TGTGCCAGCAGTCTGGGTGGGCGCACAGATACGCAGTATTTT. Protein sequence: CASSLGGRTDTQYF. The chain joins TRBV27 to TRBJ2-3; D not certain. Germline CDR1 MNHEY, CDR2 SMNVEV (reference sequence). The CDR3 covers 14 residues. V lost 5 bases and J 1 base, leaving 10 bases between the germline ends.